Sequencing of this TCR beta chain was carried out in a study (dated by TCRdb to the early 2010s). Instrument on record: Illumina Genome Analyzer IIx. The public reads were reprocessed in TCRdb via fastp at Q25 and MiXCR, keeping in-frame beta chains. Each CDR3 protein gets just one entry, which takes the most common genes and DNA from the rows behind it. Within this sample are roughly 15,000 distinct CDR3 sequences, with more than 30% of them counted one time only. 15% to 20% of the sample is held by the ten biggest clonotypes. On this clonotype itself: No cognate antigen has been identified for it. No base quality information exists; no much larger clone differs at one position.

This receptor was taken from a human donor. Sample: blood.

In nucleotide form, the sequence is TGCAGCGTCGCCGAGGATGTCAGCAGAGGATATGGCTACACCTTC. Its product reads: CSVAEDVSRGYGYTF. Rearrangement joined TRBV29-1 to TRBJ1-2; there is no confident call for the D gene. The CDR3 starts with the cysteine, ends with the phenylalanine, and has 15 residues. Only CDR3 DNA is held: 45 bases, read in frame from base 1. CDR1 and CDR2 (SQVTM, ANQGSEA) derive from the germline V gene. V lost 6 bases and J lost 5 bases; the stretch between them is 22 bases long.